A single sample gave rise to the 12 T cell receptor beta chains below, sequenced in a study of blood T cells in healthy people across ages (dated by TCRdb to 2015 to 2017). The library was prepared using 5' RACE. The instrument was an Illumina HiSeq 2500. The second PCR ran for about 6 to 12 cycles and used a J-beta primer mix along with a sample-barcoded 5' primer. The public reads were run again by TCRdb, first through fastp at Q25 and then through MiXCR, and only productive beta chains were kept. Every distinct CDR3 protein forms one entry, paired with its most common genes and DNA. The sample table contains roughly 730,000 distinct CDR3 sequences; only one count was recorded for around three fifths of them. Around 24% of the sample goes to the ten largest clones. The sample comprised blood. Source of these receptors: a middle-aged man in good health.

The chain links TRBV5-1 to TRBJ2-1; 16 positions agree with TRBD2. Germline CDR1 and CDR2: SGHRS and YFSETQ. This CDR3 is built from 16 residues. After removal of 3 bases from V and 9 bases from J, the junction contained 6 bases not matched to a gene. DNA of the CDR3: TGCGCCAGCAGCTCCGGGACTAGCGGGAGGGCAGTTGAGCAGTTCTTC. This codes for CASSSGTSGRAVEQFF.

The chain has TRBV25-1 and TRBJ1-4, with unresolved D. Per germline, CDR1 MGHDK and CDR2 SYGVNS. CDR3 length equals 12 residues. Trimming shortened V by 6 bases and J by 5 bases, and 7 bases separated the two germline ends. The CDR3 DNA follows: TGTGCCAGCAGAGATCCAAATGAAAAACTGTTTTTT. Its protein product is CASRDPNEKLFF.

CDR3 sequence (DNA): TGTGCCAGCAGTTCGACCGGGACAGGCTCCTACGAGCAGTACTTC. It specifies CASSSTGTGSYEQYF. The chain carries TRBV6-6 and TRBJ2-7, with 8 bases aligning to TRBD1. V lost 4 bases, J lost 0 bases, and 5 bases stayed unmatched. This CDR3 comprises 15 residues. Germline CDR1 reads MNHNY; CDR2 reads SVGAGI (reference sequence).

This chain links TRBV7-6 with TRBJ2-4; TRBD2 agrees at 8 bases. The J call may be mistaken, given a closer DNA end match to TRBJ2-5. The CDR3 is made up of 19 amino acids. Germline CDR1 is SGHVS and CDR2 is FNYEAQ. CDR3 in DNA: TGTGCCAGCAGCCCCACGCTGCGAAGGGCGGGAGGTTTTTTTGAGACCCAGTACTTC. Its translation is CASSPTLRRAGGFFETQYF.

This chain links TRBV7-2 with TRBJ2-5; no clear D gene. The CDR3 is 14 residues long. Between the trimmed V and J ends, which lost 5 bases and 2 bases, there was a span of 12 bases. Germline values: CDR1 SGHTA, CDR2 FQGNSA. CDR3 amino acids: CASSRDGIQETQYF. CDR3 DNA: TGTGCCAGCAGCCGAGATGGGATTCAAGAGACCCAGTACTTC.

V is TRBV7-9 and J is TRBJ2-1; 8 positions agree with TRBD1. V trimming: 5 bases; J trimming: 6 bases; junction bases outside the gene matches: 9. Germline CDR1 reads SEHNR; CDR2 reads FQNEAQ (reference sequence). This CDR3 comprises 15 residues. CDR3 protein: CASSDQGALANEQFF. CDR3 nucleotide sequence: TGTGCCAGCAGCGACCAGGGGGCACTAGCCAATGAGCAGTTCTTC.

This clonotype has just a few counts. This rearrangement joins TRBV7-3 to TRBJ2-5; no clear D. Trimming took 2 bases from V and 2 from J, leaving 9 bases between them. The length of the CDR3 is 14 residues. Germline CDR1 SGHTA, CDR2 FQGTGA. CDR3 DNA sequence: TGTGCCAGCAGCTTAGATAACGGGCAAGAGACCCAGTACTTC. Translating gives CASSLDNGQETQYF. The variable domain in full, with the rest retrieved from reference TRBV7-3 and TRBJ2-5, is GAGVSQTPSNKVTEKGKYVELRCDPISGHTALYWYRQSLGQGPEFLIYFQGTGAADDSGLPNDRFFAVRPEGSVSTLKIQRTERGDSAVYLCASSLDNGQETQYFGPGTRLLVL.

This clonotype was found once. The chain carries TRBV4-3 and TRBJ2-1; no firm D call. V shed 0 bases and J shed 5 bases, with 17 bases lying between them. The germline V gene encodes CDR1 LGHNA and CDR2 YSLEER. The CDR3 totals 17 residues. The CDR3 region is CASSQDIGIGPHNEQFF. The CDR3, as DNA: TGCGCCAGCAGCCAAGATATAGGGATAGGCCCCCACAATGAGCAGTTCTTC.

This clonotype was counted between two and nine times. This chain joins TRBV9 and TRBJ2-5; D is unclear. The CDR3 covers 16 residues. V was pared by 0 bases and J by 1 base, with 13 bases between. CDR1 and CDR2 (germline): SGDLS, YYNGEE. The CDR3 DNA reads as TGTGCCAGCAGCGTAGCCGGGCCCTCGATCCAAGAGACCCAGTACTTC. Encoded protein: CASSVAGPSIQETQYF.

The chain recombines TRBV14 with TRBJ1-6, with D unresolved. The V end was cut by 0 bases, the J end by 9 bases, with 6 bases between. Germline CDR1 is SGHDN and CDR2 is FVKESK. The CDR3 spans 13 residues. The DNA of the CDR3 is TGTGCCAGCAGCCAAGAGGAAGGTTCACCCCTCCACTTT. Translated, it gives CASSQEEGSPLHF.

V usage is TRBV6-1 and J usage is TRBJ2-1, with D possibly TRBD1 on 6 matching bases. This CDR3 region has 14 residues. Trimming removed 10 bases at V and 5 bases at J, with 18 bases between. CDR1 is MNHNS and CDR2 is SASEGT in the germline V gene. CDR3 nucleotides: TGTGCCACCGGGGAACAGGGTGTCCACAATGAGCAGTTCTTC. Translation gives CATGEQGVHNEQFF.

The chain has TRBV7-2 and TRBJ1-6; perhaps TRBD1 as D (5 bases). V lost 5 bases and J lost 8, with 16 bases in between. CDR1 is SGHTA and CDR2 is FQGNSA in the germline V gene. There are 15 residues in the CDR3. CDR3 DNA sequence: TGTGCCAGCAGCGACCTCCTGGGGGGTGATTCACCCCTCCACTTT. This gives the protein CASSDLLGGDSPLHF.